Described below is a single T cell receptor (beta chain) sequence and its context. Germline V gene lookup returns CDR1 SGHRS and CDR2 YFSETQ. Between the trimmed V and J ends, which lost 0 bases and 7 bases, there was a span of 8 bases. The CDR3 covers 13 residues. The record originates from a study of blood T cell repertoires in COVID-19. In the study overall: Acute-phase and convalescent COVID-19 samples originated in the United States, Italy and Spain.

As handled by the study authors: Using reference gene primer amplification, nucleated cell counts were estimated. The data were produced by immunoSEQ multiplex PCR, yet TCRdb's version contains in-frame clones alone and is incomplete. Clone size and the V and J calls come from that table; the DNA yielded D and trimming. The sample has some 70,000 clones, roughly 80% seen once. Sequencing was performed on peripheral blood. The genes are TRBV5-1 and TRBJ2-1, with unresolved D. The origin of this receptor is a woman aged 55 to 70 with acute or convalescent COVID-19. The CDR3: CASSLAAANEQFF. As DNA, the CDR3 is TGCGCCAGCAGCTTGGCCGCTGCGAATGAGCAGTTCTTC.